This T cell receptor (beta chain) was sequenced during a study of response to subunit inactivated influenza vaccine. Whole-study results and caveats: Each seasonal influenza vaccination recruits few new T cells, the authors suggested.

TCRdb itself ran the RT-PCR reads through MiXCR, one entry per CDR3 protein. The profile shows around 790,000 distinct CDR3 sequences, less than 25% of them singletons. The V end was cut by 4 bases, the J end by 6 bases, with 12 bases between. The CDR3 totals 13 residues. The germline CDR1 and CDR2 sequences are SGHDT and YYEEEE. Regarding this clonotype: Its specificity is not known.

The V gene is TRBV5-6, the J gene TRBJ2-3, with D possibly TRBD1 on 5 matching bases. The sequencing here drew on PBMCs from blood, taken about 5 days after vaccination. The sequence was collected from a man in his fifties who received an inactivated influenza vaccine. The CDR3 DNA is TGTGCCAGCAGCCGCCCATCAGGGGATACGCAGTATTTT. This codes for CASSRPSGDTQYF.